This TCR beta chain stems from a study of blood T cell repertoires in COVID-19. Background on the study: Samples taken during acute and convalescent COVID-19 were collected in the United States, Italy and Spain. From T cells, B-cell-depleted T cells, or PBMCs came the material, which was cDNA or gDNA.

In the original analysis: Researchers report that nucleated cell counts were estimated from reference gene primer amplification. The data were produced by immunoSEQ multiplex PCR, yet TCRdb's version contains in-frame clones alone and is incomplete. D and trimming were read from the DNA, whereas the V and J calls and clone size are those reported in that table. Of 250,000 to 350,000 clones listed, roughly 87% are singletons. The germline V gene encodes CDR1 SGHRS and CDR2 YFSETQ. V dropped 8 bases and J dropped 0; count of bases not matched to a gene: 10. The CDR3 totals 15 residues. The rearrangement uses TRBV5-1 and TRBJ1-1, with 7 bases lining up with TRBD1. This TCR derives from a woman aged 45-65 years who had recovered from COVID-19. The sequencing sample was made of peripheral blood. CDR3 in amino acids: CASNFAGTVNTEAFF. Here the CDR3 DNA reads TGCGCCAGTAACTTCGCCGGGACAGTGAACACTGAAGCTTTCTTT.